The table lists the clone carrying this TCR beta chain with a few counts. The germline V gene has CDR1 SGHRS and CDR2 YFSETQ. V shed 5 bases and J 6 bases; nucleotides not matched to a gene: 11. CDR3 length: 15 amino acids. This specimen comes from a study of blood T cell repertoires in COVID-19. Study overall: Samples representing acute and convalescent COVID-19 were sourced from the United States, Italy and Spain.

In the original analysis: Researchers report that nucleated cell counts were estimated from reference gene primer amplification. Measured with immunoSEQ multiplex PCR; TCRdb has only the in-frame clones, and not every one. D and trimming come from the DNA, and the V and J calls and clone size come from that table. The sample shows some 45,000 clones, 80% of them seen only once. Sample: peripheral blood. The rearrangement joins TRBV5-1 to TRBJ1-1; TRBD1 matches at 9 bases. The receptor was derived from a man between 70 and 80 years old with acute or convalescent COVID-19. The CDR3 sequence is CASSPAGTGMAEAFF. DNA for the CDR3: TGCGCCAGCAGTCCCGCCGGGACAGGGATGGCTGAAGCTTTCTTT.